Shown below are 30 T cell receptor beta chains from a single sample sequenced in a study of long-term antiretroviral therapy in people with HIV. It was version v3.0 of the immunoSEQ assay that was run at survey level. The table came from immunoSEQ multiplex PCR; TCRdb's copy has only in-frame clones and leaves some out. This sample has roughly 28,000 clones, with about 77% found just once. The material sequenced was unsorted PBMCs, taken 1.5 years before starting antiretroviral therapy. The receptor set was obtained from a man aged 18-30 years with HIV.

This rearrangement joins TRBV7-6 to TRBJ2-1; 8 nucleotides match TRBD2. Trimming cost V 2 bases and J 4 bases; bases outside gene matches: 10. The CDR3 consists of 17 residues. Germline V CDR1 and CDR2: SGHVS, FNYEAQ. The CDR3 region has the DNA TGTGCCAGCAGCTTATTTACTAGCGGAACTGTATACAATGAGCAGTTCTTC. The encoded protein is CASSLFTSGTVYNEQFF. The full variable domain, in which reference TRBV7-6 and TRBJ2-1 provide the parts outside the CDR3, is GAGVSQSPRYKVTKRGQDVALRCDPISGHVSLYWYRQALGQGPEFLTYFNYEAQQDKSGLPNDRFSAERPEGSISTLTIQRTEQRDSAMYRCASSLFTSGTVYNEQFFGPGTRLTVL.

The V call is TRBV10-3, the J call TRBJ2-3; 9 bases align to TRBD2. The CDR3 runs 15 residues. V dropped 7 bases and J dropped 6; count of bases not matched to a gene: 11. Germline V gene sequence: CDR1 ENHRY, CDR2 SYGVKD. In nucleotides, the CDR3 is TGTGCCATCACGCCTTTGGCGGGGGGGCTGGATACGCAGTATTTT. Its translation: CAITPLAGGLDTQYF.

The V gene is TRBV30, the J gene TRBJ2-3; weak D call: TRBD2 (5 bases). V was clipped by 5 bases and J by 2 bases, with 11 bases between them. The CDR3 has 13 amino acids. Germline-derived CDR1 and CDR2 are GTSNPN and SVGIG (reference sequence). The CDR3 sequence: CAWRKTTTDTQYF. The CDR3 coding sequence is TGTGCCTGGCGTAAGACTACCACAGATACGCAGTATTTT.

The chain links TRBV4-1 to TRBJ2-7; 7 bases fit TRBD2. The CDR3 covers 14 residues. From germline, CDR1 is MGHRA and CDR2 YSYEKL. Unmatched junction bases numbered 8, after V lost 3 bases and J lost 6 bases. The CDR3 DNA reads TGCGCCAGCAGCCAGGAGCGGGAAGTGAGCGAGCAGTACTTC. It codes for CASSQEREVSEQYF.

V and J are TRBV9 and TRBJ2-1, with D hard to call. Germline CDR1 and CDR2: SGDLS and YYNGEE. The CDR3 covers 13 residues. Trimming cost V 0 bases and J 6 bases, with 7 bases left between them. The CDR3 sequence: CASSVGGSNEQFF. In DNA, the CDR3 is TGTGCCAGCAGCGTAGGCGGTAGCAATGAGCAGTTCTTC.

V and J are TRBV6-6 and TRBJ1-6; no reliable D call. CDR1 is MNHNY, CDR2 SVGAGI, per germline (reference sequence). The CDR3 spans 13 residues. Trimming removed 6 bases from V and 6 bases from J, with 9 bases in between. The CDR3 is CASSGQPNSPLHF. For the CDR3, the DNA is TGTGCCAGCAGCGGGCAACCTAATTCACCCCTCCACTTT.

The chain recombines TRBV4-3 with TRBJ2-7; TRBD2 aligns across 7 bases. The V gene's germline CDR1 is LGHNA and CDR2 YSLEER. There are 15 residues in the CDR3. With 1 base clipped from V and 5 bases from J, the junction kept 8 bases outside the gene matches. The CDR3 DNA reads as TGCGCCAGCAGCCAAGGACCACTAGCGTTCAACGAGCAGTACTTC. Amino acid sequence: CASSQGPLAFNEQYF.

This chain connects TRBV5-1 to TRBJ1-4, with 7 bases aligning to TRBD1. CDR1 is SGHRS, CDR2 YFSETQ, per germline. The junction had 6 bases not matched to a gene; V was cut back by 6 bases and J by 4 bases. This CDR3 has 14 residues. CDR3 bases: TGCGCCAGCACCCCGGGACAGTTTAATGAAAAACTGTTTTTT. It is translated as CASTPGQFNEKLFF.

This clone came up a few times. The chain joins TRBV28 to TRBJ1-5; D perhaps matches TRBD1 (5 bases). Per the germline V gene, CDR1 is MDHEN and CDR2 is SYDVKM. Trimming removed 7 bases at V and 4 bases at J, with 14 bases between. CDR3 length: 14 residues. Here the CDR3 reads CASILEGRNQPQHF. CDR3 bases: TGTGCCAGCATCCTTGAGGGGAGGAATCAGCCCCAGCATTTT. Drawing the rest from reference TRBV28 and TRBJ1-5, the complete variable domain is DVKVTQSSRYLVKRTGEKVFLECVQDMDHENMFWYRQDPGLGLRLIYFSYDVKMKEKGDIPEGYSVSREKKERFSLILESASTNQTSMYLCASILEGRNQPQHFGDGTRLSIL.

This chain uses TRBV4-3 with TRBJ2-1; D not certain. The CDR3 spans 14 residues. Between the trimmed V and J ends, which lost 0 bases and 5 bases, there was a span of 8 bases. Germline V gene data show CDR1 as LGHNA and CDR2 as YSLEER. For the CDR3, the DNA is TGCGCCAGCAGCCAAGATATTAGAGACAATGAGCAGTTCTTC. It codes for CASSQDIRDNEQFF.

CDR3 residues: CASSGKLAPSTDTQYF. CDR3 nucleotide sequence: TGTGCCAGCAGCGGGAAACTAGCGCCTAGCACAGATACGCAGTATTTT. J is TRBJ2-3 and V is TRBV9; 7 bases map to TRBD2. CDR3 length: 16 residues. The germline CDR1 and CDR2 sequences are SGDLS and YYNGEE. V lost 3 bases to trimming and J lost 0 bases; unmatched junction nucleotides: 7.

The chain carries TRBV11-2 and TRBJ1-2, with D possibly TRBD1 on 5 matching bases. V dropped 0 bases and J dropped 4 bases, with 24 bases sitting between them. The CDR3 consists of 19 residues. From germline, CDR1 is SGHAT and CDR2 FQNNGV. The chain's CDR3 is CASSLDRPGNKVLAYGYTF. The CDR3 DNA follows: TGTGCCAGCAGCTTAGATCGGCCAGGGAATAAAGTTTTAGCCTATGGCTACACCTTC. Variable domain in full (rest from reference TRBV11-2 and TRBJ1-2): EAGVAQSPRYKIIEKRQSVAFWCNPISGHATLYWYQQILGQGPKLLIQFQNNGVVDDSQLPKDRFSAERLKGVDSTLKIQPAKLEDSAVYLCASSLDRPGNKVLAYGYTFGSGTRLTVV.

The V gene is TRBV4-1, the J gene TRBJ2-3; D is possibly TRBD2 (5 bases). Per the germline V gene, CDR1 is MGHRA and CDR2 is YSYEKL. The V end lost 4 bases, the J end lost 4 bases, and 24 bases lay between the germline ends. This CDR3 is 18 amino acids long. CDR3 in DNA: TGCGCCAGCAGCCGGATGCCATCGGGCACTAGGGTTTCAGATACGCAGTATTTT. As protein: CASSRMPSGTRVSDTQYF.

This clone turned up a few times. The chain combines TRBV11-2 with TRBJ2-3; D is possibly TRBD1 (6 bases). Looked up from germline, CDR1 is SGHAT and CDR2 is FQNNGV. Trimming took off 5 bases at V and 6 bases at J, with 9 bases between the two ends. The CDR3 is made up of 12 amino acids. The CDR3 here is CASSGGWDTQYF. The CDR3 DNA is TGTGCCAGCAGCGGGGGCTGGGATACGCAGTATTTT.

The CDR3 nucleotides read TGTGCCTGGAACCCTCCGGGGGTGGGTAATTCACCCCTCCACTTT. Amino acid sequence: CAWNPPGVGNSPLHF. J is TRBJ1-6 and V is TRBV30, with D perhaps TRBD1 (5 bases). There are 15 residues in the CDR3. Looked up from germline, CDR1 is GTSNPN and CDR2 is SVGIG (reference sequence). Trimming removed 4 bases from V and 6 bases from J, with 16 bases in between.

The chain combines TRBV5-1 with TRBJ2-1; the D call may be TRBD1 or TRBD2 (5 bases each). In germline, CDR1 is SGHRS, CDR2 YFSETQ. V was cut by 0 bases and J by 7 bases, with 14 bases left in between. The CDR3 runs to 15 residues. As DNA, the CDR3 is TGCGCCAGCAGCTTGGATGTGGGGGTTAGGAATGAGCAGTTCTTC. As protein: CASSLDVGVRNEQFF.

The chain couples TRBV19 to TRBJ2-7; 11 positions match TRBD1. V shed 1 base, J shed 5 bases, and the junction held 7 bases outside the gene matches. The V gene's germline CDR1 is LNHDA and CDR2 SQIVND (reference sequence). This CDR3 comprises 16 residues. The CDR3 nucleotides read TGTGCCAGTAGTATAGGATGGACAGGGGGCTTGAACGAGCAGTACTTC. Translation: CASSIGWTGGLNEQYF.

CDR3 sequence (DNA): TGTGCCAGTAGTATACAGGGACAGGGGTCCCATTATGGCTACACCTTC. Amino acids: CASSIQGQGSHYGYTF. The J gene is TRBJ1-2, the V gene TRBV19, with 10 bases lining up with TRBD1. This CDR3 is built from 16 residues. CDR1 and CDR2 from the germline V gene are LNHDA and SQIVND (reference sequence). V lost 2 bases and J lost 5; bases outside the gene matches: 8.

In DNA, the CDR3 is TGTGCCAGCAGCCCGGACAGGTCCCCCTACTACGAGCAGTACTTC. This sequence encodes CASSPDRSPYYEQYF. The chain carries TRBV6-1 and TRBJ2-7; 7 bases are a match to TRBD1. Germline V gene sequence: CDR1 MNHNS, CDR2 SASEGT. Trimming removed 6 bases from V and 3 bases from J; junction bases left unmatched: 11. CDR3 length: 15 amino acids.

V gene TRBV5-6 combines with J gene TRBJ1-5; D gene ambiguous. V lost 6 bases, J lost 1 base, and 8 bases lay in between. Germline CDR1 is SGHDT and CDR2 is YYEEEE. The CDR3 is 13 residues long. CDR3 coding DNA: TGTGCCAGCAACTCCCGGAGCAATCAGCCCCAGCATTTT. Encoded protein: CASNSRSNQPQHF.

The chain joins TRBV19 to TRBJ2-7; 7 positions match TRBD1. The V and J ends lost 7 bases and 0 bases, in that order; junction bases with no gene match: 6. Per germline, CDR1 LNHDA and CDR2 SQIVND (reference sequence). The CDR3 totals 14 residues. The CDR3 nucleotides are TGTGCCAGTACAGCCCGGGACAGCTCCTACGAGCAGTACTTC. The encoded protein is CASTARDSSYEQYF.

The chain uses TRBV13 and TRBJ2-7; D is unresolved. The CDR3 is 12 amino acids. V gave up 0 bases and J gave up 3 bases, with 3 bases separating them. The germline gives CDR1 PRHDT, CDR2 FYEKMQ (reference sequence). CDR3 sequence reads: CASSLGHYEQYF. In nucleotides, the CDR3 is TGTGCCAGCAGCTTAGGCCACTACGAGCAGTACTTC.

The gene calls are TRBV13 and TRBJ2-7; D gene unclear. The CDR3 loop spans 14 amino acids. Trimming stripped 1 base from V and 2 bases from J, with 9 bases between. Germline assignment: CDR1 PRHDT and CDR2 FYEKMQ (reference sequence). This CDR3 reads CASSLEGNPYEQYF. DNA for the CDR3: TGTGCCAGCAGCTTAGAGGGCAACCCCTACGAGCAGTACTTC. Supplemented by reference TRBV13 and TRBJ2-7, the full variable domain reads AAGVIQSPRHLIKEKRETATLKCYPIPRHDTVYWYQQGPGQDPQFLISFYEKMQSDKGSIPDRFSAQQFSDYHSELNMSSLELGDSALYFCASSLEGNPYEQYFGPGTRLTVT.

This clone occurred a few times. This rearrangement joins TRBV7-9 to TRBJ1-2, with 9 bases fitting TRBD1. Germline V gene data show CDR1 as SEHNR and CDR2 as FQNEAQ (reference sequence). This CDR3 contains 14 residues. The trim removed 6 bases at V and 5 bases at J, leaving 7 bases unmatched. CDR3 bases: TGTGCCAGCAGGCCAGACAGGGGGGAATATGGCTACACCTTC. Protein product: CASRPDRGEYGYTF.

This clone was found once. The chain employs TRBV6-5 and TRBJ1-2; possible D gene TRBD1, 5 bases. The CDR3 has 14 residues. Germline loops: CDR1 MNHEY, CDR2 SVGAGI. The V gene lost 6 bases and the J gene lost 0 bases, with 11 bases spanning the gap. The CDR3, as DNA: TGTGCCAGCAGCTTGACAGTTGCTAACTATGGCTACACCTTC. The encoded protein is CASSLTVANYGYTF.

There are a few counts of this clone. The V and J genes are TRBV5-1 and TRBJ2-7; 9 bases align to TRBD1. The CDR3 spans 13 residues. V trimming: 4 bases; J trimming: 3 bases; junction bases outside the gene matches: 2. CDR1 and CDR2 from the germline V gene are SGHRS and YFSETQ. CDR3 residues: CASSGTGNYEQYF. In nucleotides, the CDR3 is TGCGCCAGCAGCGGGACAGGGAACTACGAGCAGTACTTC.

V is TRBV2 and J is TRBJ1-5; the D gene is possibly TRBD1 (6 bases). Germline-derived CDR1 and CDR2 are SNHLY and FYNNEI. V was shortened by 4 bases and J by 7 bases, with 8 bases between the two germline ends. The CDR3 is made up of 12 amino acids. The CDR3 DNA reads as TGTGCCAGCAGTGCAGGGGACCAGCCCCAGCATTTT. The encoded protein is CASSAGDQPQHF.

The gene calls are TRBV4-2 and TRBJ2-7; no reliable D call. This CDR3 region has 13 residues. The germline V gene encodes CDR1 LGHNA and CDR2 YNFKEQ. Deletions cut 4 bases from V and 2 bases from J, with 9 bases between. The CDR3 loop is CASSRPDPYEQYF. Here the CDR3 DNA reads TGTGCCAGCAGCCGTCCCGACCCCTACGAGCAGTACTTC.

This chain uses TRBV28 with TRBJ1-5; D unclear. Germline V gives CDR1 MDHEN, CDR2 SYDVKM. This CDR3 has 17 amino acids. The V end was cut by 5 bases, the J end by 2 bases, with 19 bases between. The CDR3 is CASSPYDGHVGNQPQHF. The CDR3 DNA reads as TGTGCCAGCAGTCCTTACGACGGGCATGTAGGCAATCAGCCCCAGCATTTT.

CDR3 sequence: CASSYSGGFGYTF. The CDR3 DNA sequence: TGTGCCAGCAGTTACTCGGGGGGCTTTGGCTACACCTTC. This chain joins TRBV6-5 and TRBJ1-2; TRBD1 is a possible D gene (6 bases). V was cut by 0 bases and J by 7 bases, with 9 bases left in between. The CDR3 runs 13 residues. Germline CDR1 MNHEY, CDR2 SVGAGI.